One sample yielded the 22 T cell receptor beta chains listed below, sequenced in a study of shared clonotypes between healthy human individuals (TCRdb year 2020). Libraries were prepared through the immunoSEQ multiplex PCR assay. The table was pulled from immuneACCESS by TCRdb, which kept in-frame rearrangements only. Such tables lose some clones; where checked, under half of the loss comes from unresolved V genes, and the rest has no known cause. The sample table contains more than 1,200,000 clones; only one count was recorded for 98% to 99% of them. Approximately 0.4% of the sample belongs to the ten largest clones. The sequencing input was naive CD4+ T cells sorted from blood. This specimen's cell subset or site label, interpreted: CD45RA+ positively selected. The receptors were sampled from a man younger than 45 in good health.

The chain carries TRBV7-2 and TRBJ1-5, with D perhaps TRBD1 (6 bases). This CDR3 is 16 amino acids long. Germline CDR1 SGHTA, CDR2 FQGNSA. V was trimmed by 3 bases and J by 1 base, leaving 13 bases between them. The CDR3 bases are TGTGCCAGCAGCTTCTCCACAGGGTTAAGCAATCAGCCCCAGCATTTT. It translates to CASSFSTGLSNQPQHF.

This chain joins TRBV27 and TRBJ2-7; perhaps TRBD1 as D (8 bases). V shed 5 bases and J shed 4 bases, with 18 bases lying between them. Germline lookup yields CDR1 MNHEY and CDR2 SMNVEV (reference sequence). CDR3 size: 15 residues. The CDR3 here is CASSQNRGGRYEQYF. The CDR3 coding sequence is TGTGCCAGCAGTCAAAACAGGGGGGGAAGGTACGAGCAGTACTTC.

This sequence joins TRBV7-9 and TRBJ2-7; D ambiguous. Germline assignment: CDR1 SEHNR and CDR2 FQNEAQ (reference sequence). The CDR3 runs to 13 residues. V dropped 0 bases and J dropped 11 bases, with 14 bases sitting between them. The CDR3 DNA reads TGTGCCAGCAGCTTAGCGGGTACGGAGTTGGAGTACTTC. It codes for CASSLAGTELEYF. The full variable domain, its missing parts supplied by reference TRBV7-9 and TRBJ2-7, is DTGVSQNPRHKITKRGQNVTFRCDPISEHNRLYWYRQTLGQGPEFLTYFQNEAQLEKSRLLSDRFSAERPKGSFSTLEIQRTEQGDSAMYLCASSLAGTELEYFGPGTRLTVT.

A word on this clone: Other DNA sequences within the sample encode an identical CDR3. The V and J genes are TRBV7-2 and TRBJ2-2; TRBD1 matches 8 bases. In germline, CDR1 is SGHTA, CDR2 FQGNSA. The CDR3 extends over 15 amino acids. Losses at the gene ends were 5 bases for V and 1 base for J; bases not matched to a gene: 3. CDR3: CASSTGQGNTGELFF. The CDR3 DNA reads TGTGCCAGCAGCACCGGACAGGGGAACACCGGGGAGCTGTTTTTT.

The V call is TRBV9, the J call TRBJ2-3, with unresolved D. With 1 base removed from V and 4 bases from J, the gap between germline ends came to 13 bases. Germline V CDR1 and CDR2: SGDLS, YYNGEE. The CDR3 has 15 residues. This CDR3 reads CASSVNETESDTQYF. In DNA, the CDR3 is TGTGCCAGCAGCGTAAATGAGACGGAGTCAGATACGCAGTATTTT.

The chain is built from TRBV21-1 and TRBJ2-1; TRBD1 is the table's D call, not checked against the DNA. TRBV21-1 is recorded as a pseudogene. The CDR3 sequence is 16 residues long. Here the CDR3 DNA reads TGTGCCAGCAGCAAAGGGCCGTGTACAGGGTACAATGAGCAGTTCTTC. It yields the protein CASSKGPCTGYNEQFF.

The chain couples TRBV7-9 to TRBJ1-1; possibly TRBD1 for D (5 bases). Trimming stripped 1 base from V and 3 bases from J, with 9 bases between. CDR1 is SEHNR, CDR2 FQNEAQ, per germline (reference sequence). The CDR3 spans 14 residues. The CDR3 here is CASSLGGSYTEAFF. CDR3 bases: TGTGCCAGCAGCTTAGGGGGGAGTTACACTGAAGCTTTCTTT.

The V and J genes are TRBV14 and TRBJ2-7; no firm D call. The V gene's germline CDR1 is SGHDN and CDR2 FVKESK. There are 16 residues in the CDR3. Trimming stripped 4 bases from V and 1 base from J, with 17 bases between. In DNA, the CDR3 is TGTGCCAGCAGCCCACGCCGTCGGGCAACATCCTACGAGCAGTACTTC. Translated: CASSPRRRATSYEQYF.

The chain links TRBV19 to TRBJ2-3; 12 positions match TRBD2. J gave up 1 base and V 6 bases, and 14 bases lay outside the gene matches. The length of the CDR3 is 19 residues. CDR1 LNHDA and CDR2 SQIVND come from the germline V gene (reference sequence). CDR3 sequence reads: CASRPHLGLAGLGTDTQYF. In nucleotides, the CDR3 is TGTGCCAGTAGGCCCCACCTTGGACTAGCGGGACTGGGCACAGATACGCAGTATTTT.

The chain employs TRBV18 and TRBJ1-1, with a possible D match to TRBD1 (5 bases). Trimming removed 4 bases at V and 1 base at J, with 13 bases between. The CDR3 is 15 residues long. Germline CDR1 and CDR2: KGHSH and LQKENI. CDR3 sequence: CASSLKDIENTEAFF. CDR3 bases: TGTGCCAGCTCACTCAAGGACATAGAGAACACTGAAGCTTTCTTT.

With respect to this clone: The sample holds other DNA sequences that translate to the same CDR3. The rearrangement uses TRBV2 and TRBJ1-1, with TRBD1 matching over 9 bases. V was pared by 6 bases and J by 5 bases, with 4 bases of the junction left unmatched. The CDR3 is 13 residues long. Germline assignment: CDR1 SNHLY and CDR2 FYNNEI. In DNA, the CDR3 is TGTGCCAGCAGCGGACAGGGGAGGACTGAAGCTTTCTTT. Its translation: CASSGQGRTEAFF.

The DNA for the CDR3 is TGTGCCAGTAGTATACGTGGCCCTATGGCTGAGCAGTTCTTC. This sequence encodes CASSIRGPMAEQFF. The chain combines TRBV19 with TRBJ2-1; D ambiguous. Germline V gives CDR1 LNHDA, CDR2 SQIVND (reference sequence). Trimming took 2 bases from V and 9 from J, leaving 14 bases between them. The CDR3 is made up of 14 amino acids.

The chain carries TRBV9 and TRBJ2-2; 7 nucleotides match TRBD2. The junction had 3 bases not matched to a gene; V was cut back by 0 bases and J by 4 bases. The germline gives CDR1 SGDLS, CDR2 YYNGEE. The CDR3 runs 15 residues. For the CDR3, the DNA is TGTGCCAGCAGCGTAGGACTAGCTCCCACCGGGGAGCTGTTTTTT. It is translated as CASSVGLAPTGELFF.

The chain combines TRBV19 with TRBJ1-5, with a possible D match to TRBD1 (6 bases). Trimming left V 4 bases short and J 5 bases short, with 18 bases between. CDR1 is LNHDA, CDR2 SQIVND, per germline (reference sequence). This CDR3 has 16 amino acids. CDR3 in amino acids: CASSTLRQVRDQPQHF. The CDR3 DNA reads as TGTGCCAGTAGTACTCTGAGACAGGTGAGGGATCAGCCCCAGCATTTT.

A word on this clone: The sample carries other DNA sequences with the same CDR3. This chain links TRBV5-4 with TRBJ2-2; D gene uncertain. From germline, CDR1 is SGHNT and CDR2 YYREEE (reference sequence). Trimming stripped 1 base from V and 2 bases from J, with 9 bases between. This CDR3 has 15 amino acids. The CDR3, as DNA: TGTGCCAGCAGCTTGTCCGGGCTCAACACCGGGGAGCTGTTTTTT. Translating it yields CASSLSGLNTGELFF.

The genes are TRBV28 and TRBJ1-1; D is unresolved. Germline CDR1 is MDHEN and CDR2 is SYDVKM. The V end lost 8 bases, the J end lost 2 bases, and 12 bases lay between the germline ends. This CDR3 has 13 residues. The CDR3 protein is CASFQWGNTEAFF. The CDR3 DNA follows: TGTGCCAGCTTTCAGTGGGGTAACACTGAAGCTTTCTTT.

The CDR3 loop is CASSLTRGRVSTDTQYF. The CDR3 DNA is TGTGCCAGCAGCTTAACCAGAGGGAGGGTGAGCACAGATACGCAGTATTTT. The gene calls are TRBV11-1 and TRBJ2-3; TRBD2 aligns across 7 bases. CDR1 and CDR2 from the germline V gene are SGHAT and FQDESV (reference sequence). V shed 2 bases, J shed 0 bases, and the junction held 8 bases outside the gene matches. The CDR3 consists of 17 residues.

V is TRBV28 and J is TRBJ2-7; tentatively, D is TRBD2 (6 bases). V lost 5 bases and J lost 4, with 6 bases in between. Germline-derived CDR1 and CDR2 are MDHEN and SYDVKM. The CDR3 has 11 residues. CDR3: CASSGLYEQYF. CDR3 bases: TGTGCCAGCAGTGGACTATACGAGCAGTACTTC.

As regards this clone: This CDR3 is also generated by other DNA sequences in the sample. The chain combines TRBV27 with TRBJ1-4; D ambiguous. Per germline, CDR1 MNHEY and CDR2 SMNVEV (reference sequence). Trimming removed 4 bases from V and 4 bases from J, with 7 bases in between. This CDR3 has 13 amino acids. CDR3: CASSSGNNEKLFF. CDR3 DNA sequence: TGTGCCAGCAGTTCGGGGAATAATGAAAAACTGTTTTTT.

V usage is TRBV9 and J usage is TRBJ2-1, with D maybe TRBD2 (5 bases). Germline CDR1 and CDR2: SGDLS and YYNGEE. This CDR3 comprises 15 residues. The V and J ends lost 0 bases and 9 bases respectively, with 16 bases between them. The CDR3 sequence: CASSVGPSPEGEQFF. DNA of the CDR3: TGTGCCAGCAGCGTAGGCCCGAGCCCAGAGGGTGAGCAGTTCTTC.

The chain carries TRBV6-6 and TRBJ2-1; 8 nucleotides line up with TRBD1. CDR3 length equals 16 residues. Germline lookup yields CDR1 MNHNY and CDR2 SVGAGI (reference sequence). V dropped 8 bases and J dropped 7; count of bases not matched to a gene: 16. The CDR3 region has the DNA TGTGCCAGCCCCCGAGGACCCGGGACAGGAATAAATGAGCAGTTCTTC. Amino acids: CASPRGPGTGINEQFF.

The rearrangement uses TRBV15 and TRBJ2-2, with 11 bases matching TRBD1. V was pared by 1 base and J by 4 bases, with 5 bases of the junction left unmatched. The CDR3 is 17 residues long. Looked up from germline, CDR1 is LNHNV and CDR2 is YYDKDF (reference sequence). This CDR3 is CATSRAIGTGGTGELFF. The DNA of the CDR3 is TGTGCCACCAGCAGAGCAATTGGGACAGGGGGCACCGGGGAGCTGTTTTTT.